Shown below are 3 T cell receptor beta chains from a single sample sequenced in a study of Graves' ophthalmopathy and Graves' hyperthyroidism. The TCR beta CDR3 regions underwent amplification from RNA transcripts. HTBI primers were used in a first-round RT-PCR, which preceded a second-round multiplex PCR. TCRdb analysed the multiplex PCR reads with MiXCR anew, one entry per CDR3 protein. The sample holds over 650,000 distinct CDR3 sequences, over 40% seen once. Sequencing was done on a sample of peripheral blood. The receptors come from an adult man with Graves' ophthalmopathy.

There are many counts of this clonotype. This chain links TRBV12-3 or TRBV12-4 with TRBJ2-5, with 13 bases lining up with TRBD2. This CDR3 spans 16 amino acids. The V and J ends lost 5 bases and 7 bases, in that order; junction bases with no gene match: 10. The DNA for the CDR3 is TGTGCCAGCAGTACACTAGCGGGAGGGCCCAAAGGGACCCAGTACTTC. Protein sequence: CASSTLAGGPKGTQYF.

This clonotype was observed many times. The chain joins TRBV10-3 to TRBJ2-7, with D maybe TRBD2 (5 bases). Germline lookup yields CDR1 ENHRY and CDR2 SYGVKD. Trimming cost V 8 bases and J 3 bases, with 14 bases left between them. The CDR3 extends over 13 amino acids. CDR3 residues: CAILSAGGYEQYF. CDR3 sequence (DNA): TGTGCCATCCTCTCCGCGGGTGGCTACGAGCAGTACTTC.

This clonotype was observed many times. The CDR3 spells CASSTHTRANEKLFF. DNA for the CDR3: TGTGCCAGCAGCACTCACACACGGGCTAATGAAAAACTGTTTTTT. The chain employs TRBV7-9 and TRBJ1-4, with D unclear. CDR1 is SEHNR and CDR2 is FQNEAQ in the germline V gene (reference sequence). The V gene lost 5 bases and the J gene lost 3 bases, with 13 bases spanning the gap. This CDR3 spans 15 amino acids.